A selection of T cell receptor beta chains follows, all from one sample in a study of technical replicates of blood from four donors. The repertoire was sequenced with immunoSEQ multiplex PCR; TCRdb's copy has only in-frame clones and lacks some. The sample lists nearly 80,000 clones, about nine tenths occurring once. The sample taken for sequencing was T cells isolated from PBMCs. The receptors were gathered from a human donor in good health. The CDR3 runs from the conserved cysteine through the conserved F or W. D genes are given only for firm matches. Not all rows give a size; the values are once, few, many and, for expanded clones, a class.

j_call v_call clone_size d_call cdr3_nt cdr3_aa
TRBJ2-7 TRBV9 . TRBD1 TGTGCCAGCAGCGGACCGGGACAGGGCCCCTACGAGCAGTACTTC CASSGPGQGPYEQYF
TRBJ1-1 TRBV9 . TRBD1 TGTGCCAGCAGCGAACAGGGGGCGCCTATGAACACTGAAGCTTTCTTT CASSEQGAPMNTEAFF
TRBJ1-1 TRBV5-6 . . TGTGCCAGCAGCTTGTCTCAGGGAAACACTGAAGCTTTCTTT CASSLSQGNTEAFF
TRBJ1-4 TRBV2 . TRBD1 TGTGCCAGCAGTATTAGACAGGGGGCCAATGAAAAACTGTTTTTT CASSIRQGANEKLFF
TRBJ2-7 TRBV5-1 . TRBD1 TGCGCCAGCAGCGACGGACAGGGGGCTTTCCACGAGCAGTACTTC CASSDGQGAFHEQYF
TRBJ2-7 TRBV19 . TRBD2 TGTGCCAGTAGTGAGACTAGCGGGATCTTTAACGAGCAGTACTTC CASSETSGIFNEQYF
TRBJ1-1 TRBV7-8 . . TGTGCCAGCAGCTTAGGAATCCAGGGGCCGAACACTGAAGCTTTCTTT CASSLGIQGPNTEAFF
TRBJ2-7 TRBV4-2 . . TGTGCCAGCAGCCAAGTTTGGTATAAGGGAGACTTATCCTACGAGCAGTACTTC CASSQVWYKGDLSYEQYF
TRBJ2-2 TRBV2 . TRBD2 TGTGCCAGCAGTTCTAGCGGGAGCGGGACCGGGGAGCTGTTTTTT CASSSSGSGTGELFF
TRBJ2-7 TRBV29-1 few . TGCAGCGTTCGGGGGACCAGCATGGAGCAGTACTTC CSVRGTSMEQYF
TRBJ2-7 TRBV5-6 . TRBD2 TGTGCCAGCAGCACGGGACTAGCGGGAGAAGGGCAGTACTTC CASSTGLAGEGQYF
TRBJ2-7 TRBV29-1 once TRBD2 TGCAGCGCCACTAGCGGGGAGAGGTACGAGCAGTACTTC CSATSGERYEQYF
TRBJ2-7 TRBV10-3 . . TGTGCCATCACATCGACAGACTCCTACGAGCAGTACTTC CAITSTDSYEQYF
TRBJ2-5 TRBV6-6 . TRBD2 TGTGCCAGCAGCTTACTAGCGGGAGGAAAAGAGACCCAGTACTTC CASSLLAGGKETQYF
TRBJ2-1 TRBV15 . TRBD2 TGTGCCACCAGCGGAGGGACTAGTGGGAAATACAATGAGCAGTTCTTC CATSGGTSGKYNEQFF
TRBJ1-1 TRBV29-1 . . TGCAGCGTTGCTACAGGAGAGAACACTGAAGCTTTCTTT CSVATGENTEAFF
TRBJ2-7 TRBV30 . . TGTGCCTGGAGTGTCCAGTCTTACTACGAGCAGTACTTC CAWSVQSYYEQYF
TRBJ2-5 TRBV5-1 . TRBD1 TGCGCCAGCAGCTTGGAGGGGGCTGGGTACCAAGAGACCCAGTACTTC CASSLEGAGYQETQYF
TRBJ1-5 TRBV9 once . TGTGCCAGCAGCCTGGGGGGTAATAGCAATCAGCCCCAGCATTTT CASSLGGNSNQPQHF
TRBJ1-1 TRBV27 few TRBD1 TGTGCCAGCAGTTTTTACAGGGGGCATGATGAAGCTTTCTTT CASSFYRGHDEAFF
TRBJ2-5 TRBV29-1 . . TGCAGCGTCTTAGCGGCAGGAGAAGAGACCCAGTACTTC CSVLAAGEETQYF
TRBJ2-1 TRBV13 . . TGTGCCAGCAGCGCTACTCTTGGGGCTAGCTCCTACAATGAGCAGTTCTTC CASSATLGASSYNEQFF